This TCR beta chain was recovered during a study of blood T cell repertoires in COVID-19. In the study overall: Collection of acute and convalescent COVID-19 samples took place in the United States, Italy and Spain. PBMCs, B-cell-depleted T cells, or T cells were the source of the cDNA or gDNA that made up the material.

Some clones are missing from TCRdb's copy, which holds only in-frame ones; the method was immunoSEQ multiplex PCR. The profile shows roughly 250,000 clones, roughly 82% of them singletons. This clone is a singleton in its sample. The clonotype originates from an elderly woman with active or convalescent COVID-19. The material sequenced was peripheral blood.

The CDR3 region is CASSWGLEGYEQYF. CDR3 nucleotide sequence: TGTGCCAGCAGTTGGGGACTAGAAGGCTACGAGCAGTACTTC. This chain uses TRBV2 with TRBJ2-7; TRBD2 matches at 8 bases. V shed 5 bases, J shed 3 bases, and the junction held 6 bases outside the gene matches. This CDR3 region has 14 residues. The germline V gene has CDR1 SNHLY and CDR2 FYNNEI. Full variable domain (missing parts from reference TRBV2 and TRBJ2-7): EPEVTQTPSHQVTQMGQEVILRCVPISNHLYFYWYRQILGQKVEFLVSFYNNEISEKSEIFDDQFSVERPDGSNFTLKIRSTKLEDSAMYFCASSWGLEGYEQYFGPGTRLTVT.